The 30 T cell receptor beta chains given below trace back to one sample, sequenced in a study of PD-L1 blockade in urothelial cancer. The table came from immunoSEQ multiplex PCR; TCRdb's copy has only in-frame clones and leaves some out. Of 90,000 to 120,000 clones listed, approximately 85% are singletons. The material sequenced was PBMCs, taken around atezolizumab (anti-PD-L1) treatment. The source is a man aged 45-65 years with urothelial cancer.

The chain is built from TRBV27 and TRBJ1-6; 12 positions agree with TRBD1. The CDR3 is 15 amino acids. Germline V gives CDR1 MNHEY, CDR2 SMNVEV (reference sequence). The junction had 2 bases not matched to a gene; V was cut back by 2 bases and J by 9 bases. The CDR3 sequence: CASSLRGQGASPLHF. CDR3 bases: TGTGCCAGCAGTTTAAGGGGACAGGGGGCTTCACCCCTCCACTTT.

This clone turned up a few times. The rearrangement joins TRBV13 to TRBJ1-2; 7 nucleotides match TRBD1. The V gene end was trimmed by 4 bases and the J gene end by 7 bases; junction bases not matched to a gene: 9. This CDR3 region has 14 residues. Germline CDR1 is PRHDT and CDR2 is FYEKMQ (reference sequence). Here the CDR3 reads CASSWRQGSAGYTF. The DNA for the CDR3 is TGTGCCAGCAGCTGGAGACAGGGATCTGCTGGCTACACCTTC.

The chain joins TRBV28 to TRBJ2-2; D possibly corresponds to TRBD1 (5 bases). Trimming cost V 1 base and J 5 bases, with 8 bases left between them. This CDR3 comprises 14 residues. Germline lookup yields CDR1 MDHEN and CDR2 SYDVKM. The DNA of the CDR3 is TGTGCCAGCAGTTTATCCCACAGGACCGGGGAGCTGTTTTTT. Protein product: CASSLSHRTGELFF.

Comments on this clone: The identical CDR3 is also encoded by other nucleotide sequences in the sample. The rearrangement links TRBV28 to TRBJ2-7; D call uncertain. The CDR3 is 13 amino acids. V lost 2 bases, J lost 0 bases, and 5 bases lay in between. From germline, CDR1 is MDHEN and CDR2 SYDVKM. The CDR3: CASSLGGSYEQYF. The CDR3 DNA reads as TGTGCCAGCAGTTTAGGCGGCTCCTACGAGCAGTACTTC.

The chain recombines TRBV6-5 with TRBJ1-1; D is ambiguous. Germline V lookup: CDR1 MNHEY, CDR2 SVGAGI. The length of the CDR3 is 14 residues. V was pared by 2 bases and J by 1 base, with 8 bases between. The CDR3 nucleotides are TGTGCCAGCAGTTACGGTGAGGGGAACACTGAAGCTTTCTTT. Translated, it gives CASSYGEGNTEAFF.

The genes are TRBV18 and TRBJ2-7; TRBD2 matches 9 bases. The J segment lost 0 bases and the V segment lost 3 bases, leaving 3 bases of the junction unmatched. CDR1 and CDR2 from the germline V gene are KGHSH and LQKENI. This CDR3 has 15 amino acids. The CDR3 sequence: CASSPPSGTSYEQYF. CDR3 coding DNA: TGTGCCAGCTCACCGCCTAGCGGGACCTCCTACGAGCAGTACTTC. Complete variable domain (other parts from reference TRBV18 and TRBJ2-7): NAGVMQNPRHLVRRRGQEARLRCSPMKGHSHVYWYRQLPEEGLKFMVYLQKENIIDESGMPKERFSAEFPKEGPSILRIQQVVRGDSAAYFCASSPPSGTSYEQYFGPGTRLTVT.

This clone was recorded a few times. The V gene is TRBV28, the J gene TRBJ2-2, with 11 bases matching TRBD1. V gave up 0 bases and J gave up 6 bases; unmatched junction bases: 0. The CDR3 is made up of 15 amino acids. The germline CDR1 and CDR2 sequences are MDHEN and SYDVKM. CDR3 amino acids: CASSLWGQGAGELFF. The CDR3 DNA reads TGTGCCAGCAGTTTATGGGGACAGGGGGCCGGGGAGCTGTTTTTT.

This chain uses TRBV19 with TRBJ2-2; the match to TRBD2 covers 16 bases. From germline, CDR1 is LNHDA and CDR2 SQIVND (reference sequence). Germline trimming cut 8 bases from V and 7 bases from J; bases unmatched to any gene: 16. The CDR3 totals 19 residues. This CDR3 is CASSEPGTSGRARNGELFF. CDR3 nucleotide sequence: TGTGCCAGTTCTGAGCCCGGGACTAGCGGGAGGGCTAGGAACGGGGAGCTGTTTTTT.

This chain uses TRBV13 with TRBJ2-7; 12 bases line up with TRBD2. The CDR3 length is 16 residues. The trim removed 5 bases at V and 2 bases at J, leaving 7 bases unmatched. CDR1 PRHDT and CDR2 FYEKMQ come from the germline V gene (reference sequence). The CDR3 is CASSPRTSGTPYEQYF. DNA of the CDR3: TGTGCCAGCAGCCCCCGGACTAGCGGGACCCCCTACGAGCAGTACTTC.

V and J are TRBV7-8 and TRBJ2-2; 7 bases align to TRBD2. Per the germline V gene, CDR1 is SGHVS and CDR2 is FQNEAQ. The junction had 5 bases not matched to a gene; V was cut back by 0 bases and J by 4 bases. CDR3 length: 16 amino acids. This CDR3 is CASSLAWLAATGELFF. The CDR3 nucleotides read TGTGCCAGCAGCTTAGCGTGGCTAGCGGCCACCGGGGAGCTGTTTTTT.

The rearrangement uses TRBV7-2 and TRBJ1-4, with D possibly TRBD1 on 5 matching bases. The CDR3 is 15 residues long. CDR1 SGHTA and CDR2 FQGNSA come from the germline V gene. V lost 4 bases and J 5 bases, leaving 14 bases between the germline ends. CDR3 region: CASSSGTGGNEKLFF. The CDR3 DNA follows: TGTGCCAGCAGCTCCGGGACGGGAGGAAATGAAAAACTGTTTTTT.

V is TRBV28 and J is TRBJ1-1, with 8 bases lining up with TRBD1. Germline CDR1 is MDHEN and CDR2 is SYDVKM. The CDR3 totals 15 residues. The trim removed 3 bases at V and 1 base at J, leaving 4 bases unmatched. CDR3 protein: CASSFIGQGNTEAFF. The CDR3, as DNA: TGTGCCAGCAGTTTTATAGGACAGGGGAACACTGAAGCTTTCTTT.

This clone was recorded a few times. J is TRBJ2-1 and V is TRBV28, with D possibly matching TRBD1 (6 bases). The V and J ends lost 6 bases and 9 bases respectively, with 18 bases between them. CDR3 size: 14 residues. Germline-derived CDR1 and CDR2 are MDHEN and SYDVKM. DNA of the CDR3: TGTGCCAGCAGCCCCAACAGGGTGTCGAGTGAGCAGTTCTTC. Translating it yields CASSPNRVSSEQFF.

The chain carries TRBV11-2 and TRBJ2-7; TRBD1 might be the D (6 bases). Trimming left V 9 bases short and J 2 bases short, with 17 bases between. Germline CDR1 SGHAT, CDR2 FQNNGV. This CDR3 contains 14 residues. As DNA, the CDR3 is TGTGCCAGTGCTAGTAATGGGGGCCCCTACGAGCAGTACTTC. It codes for CASASNGGPYEQYF.

The chain carries TRBV9 and TRBJ2-7; 10 positions agree with TRBD2. J lost 0 bases, V lost 2 bases, and 5 bases had no gene match. Germline CDR1 is SGDLS and CDR2 is YYNGEE. The CDR3 is made up of 16 amino acids. In DNA form, the CDR3 reads TGTGCCAGCAGCGTTACATGGACTAGCGGCTCCTACGAGCAGTACTTC. Amino acids: CASSVTWTSGSYEQYF. Combining the CDR3 with reference TRBV9 and TRBJ2-7 gives the whole variable domain DSGVTQTPKHLITATGQRVTLRCSPRSGDLSVYWYQQSLDQGLQFLIQYYNGEERAKGNILERFSAQQFPDLHSELNLSSLELGDSALYFCASSVTWTSGSYEQYFGPGTRLTVT.

This clone was picked up a small number of times. The rearrangement uses TRBV6-6 and TRBJ2-7, with a tentative D call TRBD1 (5 bases). From germline, CDR1 is MNHNY and CDR2 SVGAGI (reference sequence). The CDR3 is 14 amino acids. Trimming shortened V by 6 bases and J by 2 bases, and 14 bases separated the two germline ends. CDR3 protein: CASRLTESTYEQYF. Here the CDR3 DNA reads TGTGCCAGCAGGCTGACAGAGAGTACCTACGAGCAGTACTTC.

This rearrangement joins TRBV5-1 to TRBJ2-7; 9 bases match TRBD1. CDR1 is SGHRS, CDR2 YFSETQ, per germline. The CDR3 extends over 16 amino acids. The junction had 8 bases not matched to a gene; V was cut back by 4 bases and J by 0 bases. DNA of the CDR3: TGCGCCAGCAGCCCGAGGGACAGGGTGTTCTCCTACGAGCAGTACTTC. It codes for CASSPRDRVFSYEQYF.

The sample holds one count of this clone. The V and J genes are TRBV9 and TRBJ1-4; D unclear. Germline CDR1 reads SGDLS; CDR2 reads YYNGEE. Trimming took 0 bases from V and 8 from J, leaving 14 bases between them. This CDR3 comprises 15 residues. This chain's CDR3 is CASSVAGRAYEKLFF. CDR3 sequence (DNA): TGTGCCAGCAGCGTAGCGGGGAGGGCGTACGAAAAACTGTTTTTT.

V gene TRBV30 combines with J gene TRBJ2-3; 15 nucleotides align to TRBD2. CDR1 and CDR2 (germline): GTSNPN, SVGIG (reference sequence). The V segment lost 4 bases and the J segment 7 bases; nucleotides outside the gene matches: 12. This CDR3 contains 17 residues. The CDR3 sequence: CAWTLGGLAGGTNTQYF. The CDR3 region has the DNA TGTGCCTGGACCCTGGGGGGACTAGCGGGAGGAACGAATACGCAGTATTTT.

The CDR3 here is CASSKQGDTEAFF. CDR3 bases: TGCGCCAGCAGCAAACAGGGGGACACTGAAGCTTTCTTT. This sequence joins TRBV5-1 and TRBJ1-1, with 8 nucleotides matching TRBD1. Looked up from germline, CDR1 is SGHRS and CDR2 is YFSETQ. Trimming removed 4 bases from V and 3 bases from J; junction bases left unmatched: 2. This CDR3 is built from 13 residues.

The CDR3 DNA reads as TGTGCCAGCAGCTTGGGCATCCAGGGTTCGGATACGCAGTATTTT. Translation gives CASSLGIQGSDTQYF. V usage is TRBV7-8 and J usage is TRBJ2-3; the D gene is possibly TRBD1 (5 bases). The CDR3 is 15 residues long. Trimming removed 3 bases from V and 6 bases from J, with 16 bases in between. Germline-derived CDR1 and CDR2 are SGHVS and FQNEAQ.

The J gene is TRBJ1-1, the V gene TRBV10-3; weak D call: TRBD1 (5 bases). V gave up 7 bases and J gave up 1 base, with 10 bases separating them. The CDR3 consists of 13 residues. Germline V gene sequence: CDR1 ENHRY, CDR2 SYGVKD. The CDR3 here is CAIKGHQNTEAFF. CDR3 nucleotide sequence: TGTGCCATCAAAGGACACCAGAACACTGAAGCTTTCTTT.

The genes are TRBV4-1 and TRBJ2-1; weak D call: TRBD2 (6 bases). With 0 bases removed from V and 4 bases from J, the gap between germline ends came to 19 bases. The CDR3 is 18 residues long. Per the germline V gene, CDR1 is MGHRA and CDR2 is YSYEKL. CDR3 in DNA: TGCGCCAGCAGCCAAGACGGGACTGGTAGTCGCTCTTACAATGAGCAGTTCTTC. This encodes CASSQDGTGSRSYNEQFF.

This chain links TRBV7-6 with TRBJ2-5, with 8 bases that match TRBD2. V dropped 4 bases and J dropped 3; count of bases not matched to a gene: 7. The CDR3 extends over 15 amino acids. Germline V gives CDR1 SGHVS, CDR2 FNYEAQ. DNA for the CDR3: TGTGCCAGCAGCTCACCGGGACTAGGGGAAGAGACCCAGTACTTC. This gives the protein CASSSPGLGEETQYF.

CDR3 loop: CASSLFVGQARDTQYF. DNA of the CDR3: TGTGCCAGCAGCTTATTCGTCGGACAGGCAAGGGATACGCAGTATTTT. The chain joins TRBV7-2 to TRBJ2-3; TRBD1 agrees at 7 bases. Germline CDR1 is SGHTA and CDR2 is FQGNSA. The trim removed 2 bases at V and 6 bases at J, leaving 11 bases unmatched. The CDR3 covers 16 residues.

This chain connects TRBV7-8 to TRBJ2-7, with D perhaps matching TRBD2 (6 bases). Deletions cut 3 bases from V and 1 base from J, with 13 bases between. Germline V lookup: CDR1 SGHVS, CDR2 FQNEAQ. This CDR3 is built from 15 residues. CDR3 DNA: TGTGCCAGCAGCTTGCGGGGAACTCCTTCCTACGAGCAGTACTTC. This gives the protein CASSLRGTPSYEQYF.

This chain uses TRBV14 with TRBJ2-1, with TRBD1 matching over 9 bases. V was pared by 4 bases and J by 4 bases, with 8 bases of the junction left unmatched. The CDR3 totals 16 residues. CDR1 SGHDN and CDR2 FVKESK come from the germline V gene. The chain's CDR3 is CASSRNRGRVYNEQFF. The CDR3 DNA reads as TGTGCCAGCAGCCGGAACAGGGGGCGTGTTTACAATGAGCAGTTCTTC.

This chain links TRBV5-5 with TRBJ2-5; TRBD1 matches 7 bases. CDR3 length equals 14 residues. With 2 bases clipped from V and 2 bases from J, the junction kept 3 bases outside the gene matches. Germline V gene lookup returns CDR1 SGHKS and CDR2 YYEKEE (reference sequence). CDR3 coding DNA: TGTGCCAGCAGCTTAACGGGACAGCAAGAGACCCAGTACTTC. Protein product: CASSLTGQQETQYF.

The chain employs TRBV6-1 and TRBJ2-3, with 8 bases fitting TRBD2. V was pared by 7 bases and J by 10 bases, with 16 bases of the junction left unmatched. CDR3 length equals 15 residues. Germline assignment: CDR1 MNHNS and CDR2 SASEGT. The CDR3 DNA reads TGTGCCAGCACCCCTGGGACTAGGACCTCTTTTGCGCAGTATTTT. The encoded protein is CASTPGTRTSFAQYF.

As regards this clone: Other DNA sequences in this specimen translate into the identical CDR3. The chain recombines TRBV20-1 with TRBJ1-2, with TRBD1 as a possible D gene (6 bases). Trimming stripped 6 bases from V and 5 bases from J, with 10 bases between. CDR3 length: 11 residues. Germline V gene data show CDR1 as DFQATT and CDR2 as SNEGSKA (reference sequence). The CDR3 DNA reads as TGCAGTGCAAGAACAGGGTATGGCTACACCTTC. Protein sequence: CSARTGYGYTF.